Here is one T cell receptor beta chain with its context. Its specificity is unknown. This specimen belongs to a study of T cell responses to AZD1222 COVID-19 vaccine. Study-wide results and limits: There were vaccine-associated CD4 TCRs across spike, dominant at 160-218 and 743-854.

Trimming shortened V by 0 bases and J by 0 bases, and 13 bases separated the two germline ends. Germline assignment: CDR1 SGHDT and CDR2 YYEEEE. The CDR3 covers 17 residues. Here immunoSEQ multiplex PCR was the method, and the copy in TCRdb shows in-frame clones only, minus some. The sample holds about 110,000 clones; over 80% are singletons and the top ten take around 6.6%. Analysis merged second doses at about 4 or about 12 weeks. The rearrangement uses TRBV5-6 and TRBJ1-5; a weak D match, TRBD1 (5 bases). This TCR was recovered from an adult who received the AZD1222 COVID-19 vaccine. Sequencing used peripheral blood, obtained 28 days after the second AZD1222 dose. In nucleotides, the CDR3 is TGTGCCAGCAGCTTGGGGTCGGGACGGAATAGCAATCAGCCCCAGCATTTT. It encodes CASSLGSGRNSNQPQHF.